This entry lists 23 T cell receptor beta chains sequenced from one sample in a study of cytomegalovirus exposure and HLA in healthy donors. The study ran its PCR with 60 Vbeta and 13 Jbeta primers. The method was immunoSEQ multiplex PCR; TCRdb's version includes in-frame clones alone and lacks a portion of them. The table shows 170,000 or so clones, with 70% to 90% occurring only once. Material for sequencing was PBMCs. These receptors all come from a woman aged 25 to 45 in good health and CMV-seronegative.

This chain joins TRBV14 and TRBJ1-2, with D tentatively TRBD1 (6 bases). The CDR3 sequence is 14 residues long. In germline, CDR1 is SGHDN, CDR2 FVKESK. V was shortened by 0 bases and J by 8 bases, with 13 bases between the two germline ends. This chain's CDR3 is CASSQDGRGRGYTF. In nucleotides, the CDR3 is TGTGCCAGCAGCCAAGATGGCAGGGGACGGGGCTACACCTTC.

CDR3 sequence reads: CASSLGGAQSYEQYF. DNA of the CDR3: TGCGCCAGCAGCTTGGGTGGGGCCCAATCCTACGAGCAGTACTTC. The chain is built from TRBV5-1 and TRBJ2-7; tentatively, D is TRBD1 (5 bases). Germline CDR1 SGHRS, CDR2 YFSETQ. The CDR3 contains 15 residues. Trimming shortened V by 0 bases and J by 1 base, and 11 bases separated the two germline ends.

To note about this clone: The sample contains more than one DNA sequence encoding this CDR3. The rearrangement joins TRBV4-1 to TRBJ2-1; 9 bases map to TRBD2. The CDR3 contains 17 residues. CDR1 and CDR2 from the germline V gene are MGHRA and YSYEKL. V shed 3 bases and J 5 bases; nucleotides not matched to a gene: 11. Here the CDR3 reads CASSQDGGGTSNNEQFF. CDR3 bases: TGCGCCAGCAGCCAGGATGGGGGCGGGACTAGCAACAATGAGCAGTTCTTC.

The chain is built from TRBV7-2 and TRBJ2-2; a possible D gene is TRBD2 (5 bases). Trimming shortened V by 8 bases and J by 0 bases, and 10 bases separated the two germline ends. The CDR3 has 14 residues. Germline loops: CDR1 SGHTA, CDR2 FQGNSA. This CDR3 is CASSVLANTGELFF. The CDR3 DNA reads TGTGCCAGCTCTGTACTAGCGAACACCGGGGAGCTGTTTTTT. The whole variable domain, filled in from reference TRBV7-2 and TRBJ2-2, reads GAGVSQSPSNKVTEKGKDVELRCDPISGHTALYWYRQSLGQGLEFLIYFQGNSAPDKSGLPSDRFSAERTGGSVSTLTIQRTQQEDSAVYLCASSVLANTGELFFGEGSRLTVL.

This chain links TRBV11-2 with TRBJ2-4, with 11 nucleotides matching TRBD2. CDR3 length: 18 residues. Germline lookup yields CDR1 SGHAT and CDR2 FQNNGV. V gave up 2 bases and J gave up 2 bases; unmatched junction bases: 8. In DNA, the CDR3 is TGTGCCAGCAGCTTATCTTTCGGGACTAGCGGCACCAAAAACATTCAGTACTTC. As protein: CASSLSFGTSGTKNIQYF.

This rearrangement joins TRBV6-5 to TRBJ1-1; 9 bases agree with TRBD1. Germline-derived CDR1 and CDR2 are MNHEY and SVGAGI. The CDR3 extends over 14 amino acids. The junction had 1 base not matched to a gene; V was cut back by 4 bases and J by 1 base. CDR3 DNA sequence: TGTGCCAGCAGTTCGGACAGGGGGAACACTGAAGCTTTCTTT. This codes for CASSSDRGNTEAFF.

V gene TRBV19 combines with J gene TRBJ1-4, with 8 bases that match TRBD1. The CDR3 consists of 15 residues. Germline V gives CDR1 LNHDA, CDR2 SQIVND (reference sequence). With V trimmed by 7 bases and J by 7 bases, 11 bases remained unmatched. The CDR3 DNA sequence: TGTGCCAGTACCCCCCGTCAGGGGGCGGGTGAAAAACTGTTTTTT. Protein sequence: CASTPRQGAGEKLFF.

A single count supports this clone. The J gene is TRBJ2-5, the V gene TRBV7-6; D unresolved. CDR3 size: 14 residues. Deletions cut 1 base from V and 2 bases from J, with 8 bases between. Germline V gives CDR1 SGHVS, CDR2 FNYEAQ. The DNA for the CDR3 is TGTGCCAGCAGCTTAGGGGCAGGTCAAGAGACCCAGTACTTC. Translating it yields CASSLGAGQETQYF.

V and J are TRBV6-1 and TRBJ2-1; 7 bases fit TRBD2. The CDR3 runs 15 residues. Germline values: CDR1 MNHNS, CDR2 SASEGT. The junction had 8 bases not matched to a gene; V was cut back by 7 bases and J by 2 bases. The CDR3 spells CASKQTSHPYNEQFF. The CDR3 nucleotides read TGTGCCAGCAAACAGACTAGCCACCCCTACAATGAGCAGTTCTTC.

V and J are TRBV6-1 and TRBJ2-7; 7 nucleotides line up with TRBD2. This CDR3 spans 15 amino acids. The V and J ends lost 4 bases and 3 bases, in that order; junction bases with no gene match: 9. Germline-derived CDR1 and CDR2 are MNHNS and SASEGT. The CDR3, as DNA: TGTGCCAGCAGTGTTTCTAGCGGAAACGTCTACGAGCAGTACTTC. Translated, it gives CASSVSSGNVYEQYF.

This sequence joins TRBV4-3 and TRBJ2-2; perhaps TRBD1 as D (5 bases). Between the trimmed V and J ends, which lost 2 bases and 5 bases, there was a span of 9 bases. The CDR3 loop spans 14 amino acids. CDR1 and CDR2 (germline): LGHNA, YSLEER. This CDR3 reads CASSQQPGTGELFF. DNA for the CDR3: TGCGCCAGCAGCCAACAACCAGGGACCGGGGAGCTGTTTTTT.

The V call is TRBV27, the J call TRBJ1-4; 8 bases match TRBD1. Germline lookup yields CDR1 MNHEY and CDR2 SMNVEV (reference sequence). CDR3 length: 16 amino acids. V lost 4 bases, J lost 7 bases, and 11 bases stayed unmatched. CDR3 coding DNA: TGTGCCAGCAGTTCCCGGGACAGGTCATTCGGTGAAAAACTGTTTTTT. It encodes CASSSRDRSFGEKLFF.

The V and J genes are TRBV19 and TRBJ1-1; 9 bases align to TRBD1. V lost 8 bases, J lost 1 base, and 8 bases stayed unmatched. Looked up from germline, CDR1 is LNHDA and CDR2 is SQIVND (reference sequence). The length of the CDR3 is 15 residues. The CDR3 sequence: CASSRTGDQNTEAFF. DNA for the CDR3: TGTGCCAGTTCCCGGACAGGGGATCAGAACACTGAAGCTTTCTTT.

Concerning this clone: Compared with germline, one end of the junction differs, possibly owing to a read error. V usage is TRBV11-2 and J usage is TRBJ1-4, with 8 nucleotides matching TRBD1. Germline CDR1 reads SGHAT; CDR2 reads FQNNGV. This CDR3 is built from 17 residues. The DNA for the CDR3 is TGTGCCAGCAACTTAGGGACCCTCCGGGACAGGAATGAAAAACTGTTTTTT. Residues: CASNLGTLRDRNEKLFF.

This clone was observed a handful of times. This sample also contains other DNA sequences that code for the same CDR3. The V and J genes are TRBV9 and TRBJ2-6, with D unclear. This CDR3 has 15 residues. Deletions cut 0 bases from V and 0 bases from J, with 4 bases between. CDR1 SGDLS and CDR2 YYNGEE come from the germline V gene. The CDR3 here is CASSVAVSGANVLTF. In DNA, the CDR3 is TGTGCCAGCAGCGTAGCAGTCTCTGGGGCCAACGTCCTGACTTTC.

The rearrangement links TRBV5-4 to TRBJ2-7, with 8 bases fitting TRBD1. V was clipped by 1 base and J by 7 bases; unmatched bases: 13. From germline, CDR1 is SGHNT and CDR2 YYREEE (reference sequence). The CDR3 runs 16 residues. DNA of the CDR3: TGTGCCAGCAGCTTGAGCTCAACAGGGGGTGCGGTAGAGCAGTACTTC. Amino acid sequence: CASSLSSTGGAVEQYF.

This rearrangement joins TRBV16 to TRBJ1-5, with D maybe TRBD1 (6 bases). CDR3 length: 16 residues. Looked up from germline, CDR1 is KGHSY and CDR2 is FQNENV. Trimming took off 2 bases at V and 4 bases at J, with 15 bases between the two ends. For the CDR3, the DNA is TGTGCCAGCAGCCAACCCCGGCTCGGGACAAATCAGCCCCAGCATTTT. It encodes CASSQPRLGTNQPQHF. Full variable domain (missing parts from reference TRBV16 and TRBJ1-5): GEEVAQTPKHLVRGEGQKAKLYCAPIKGHSYVFWYQQVLKNEFKFLISFQNENVFDETGMPKERFSAKCLPNSPCSLEIQATKLEDSAVYFCASSQPRLGTNQPQHFGDGTRLSIL.

This clone has only one observation. The chain is built from TRBV7-9 and TRBJ2-7, with TRBD2 matching over 7 bases. Per germline, CDR1 SEHNR and CDR2 FQNEAQ (reference sequence). The CDR3 runs to 13 residues. The V and J ends lost 6 bases and 4 bases, in that order; junction bases with no gene match: 6. The CDR3 nucleotides are TGTGCCAGCAGTGACAAGCGGGAATACGAGCAGTACTTC. Protein sequence: CASSDKREYEQYF.

The chain is built from TRBV9 and TRBJ2-3; 7 bases are shared with TRBD2. The CDR3 consists of 13 residues. Unmatched junction bases numbered 5, after V lost 2 bases and J lost 8 bases. Germline V lookup: CDR1 SGDLS, CDR2 YYNGEE. The CDR3 DNA reads TGTGCCAGCAGCGTTCAGGGAGGGGCTACGCAGTATTTT. This translates into CASSVQGGATQYF. Full variable domain (missing parts from reference TRBV9 and TRBJ2-3): DSGVTQTPKHLITATGQRVTLRCSPRSGDLSVYWYQQSLDQGLQFLIQYYNGEERAKGNILERFSAQQFPDLHSELNLSSLELGDSALYFCASSVQGGATQYFGPGTRLTVL.

The V gene is TRBV19, the J gene TRBJ1-1, with TRBD1 matching over 9 bases. Unmatched junction bases numbered 5, after V lost 5 bases and J lost 7 bases. The CDR3 is 13 residues long. Germline CDR1 is LNHDA and CDR2 is SQIVND (reference sequence). The CDR3 bases are TGTGCCAGTAGTGACAGGGGGTCGGGTGAAGCTTTCTTT. Its protein is CASSDRGSGEAFF. Variable domain in full (rest from reference TRBV19 and TRBJ1-1): DGGITQSPKYLFRKEGQNVTLSCEQNLNHDAMYWYRQDPGQGLRLIYYSQIVNDFQKGDIAEGYSVSREKKESFPLTVTSAQKNPTAFYLCASSDRGSGEAFFGQGTRLTVV.

The V and J genes are TRBV2 and TRBJ2-3; D unclear. From germline, CDR1 is SNHLY and CDR2 FYNNEI. This CDR3 spans 13 amino acids. V lost 2 bases and J lost 2, with 5 bases in between. The CDR3, as DNA: TGTGCCAGCAGTGAACAGAACACAGATACGCAGTATTTT. Amino acid sequence: CASSEQNTDTQYF.

This clone was seen a single time. The rearrangement joins TRBV6-6 to TRBJ1-1; no definite D call. V was shortened by 0 bases and J by 1 base, with 9 bases between the two germline ends. This CDR3 contains 15 residues. The germline CDR1 and CDR2 sequences are MNHNY and SVGAGI (reference sequence). This CDR3 is CASSYSSRGNTEAFF. The CDR3 DNA reads as TGTGCCAGCAGTTACTCGAGCCGGGGGAACACTGAAGCTTTCTTT.

The rearrangement uses TRBV4-1 and TRBJ2-5; D is perhaps TRBD2 (5 bases). Deletions cut 1 base from V and 5 bases from J, with 8 bases between. Germline V CDR1 and CDR2: MGHRA, YSYEKL. This CDR3 has 13 amino acids. CDR3 DNA: TGCGCCAGCAGCCAAGTAGCGTTCGAGACCCAGTACTTC. Translation gives CASSQVAFETQYF.